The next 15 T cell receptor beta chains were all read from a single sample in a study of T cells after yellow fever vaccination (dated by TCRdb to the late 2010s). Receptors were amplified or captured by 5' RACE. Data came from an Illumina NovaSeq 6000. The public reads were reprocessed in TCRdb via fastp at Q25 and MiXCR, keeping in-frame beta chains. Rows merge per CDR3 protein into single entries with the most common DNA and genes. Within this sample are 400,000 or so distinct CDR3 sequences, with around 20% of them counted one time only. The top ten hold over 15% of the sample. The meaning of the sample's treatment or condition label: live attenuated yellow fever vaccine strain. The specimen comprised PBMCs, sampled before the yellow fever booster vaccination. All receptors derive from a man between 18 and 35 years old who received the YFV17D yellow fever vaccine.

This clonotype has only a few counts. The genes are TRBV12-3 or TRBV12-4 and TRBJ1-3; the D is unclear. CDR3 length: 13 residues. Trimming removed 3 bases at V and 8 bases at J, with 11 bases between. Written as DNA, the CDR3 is TGTGCCAGCAGTTTCTGGGAGGATGACACCATATATTTT. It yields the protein CASSFWEDDTIYF.

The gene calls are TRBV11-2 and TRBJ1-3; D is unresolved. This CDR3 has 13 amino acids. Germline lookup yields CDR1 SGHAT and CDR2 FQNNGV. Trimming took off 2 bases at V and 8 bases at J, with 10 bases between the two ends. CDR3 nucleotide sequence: TGTGCCAGCAGCTTATCAGCGGGCTACACCATATATTTT. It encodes CASSLSAGYTIYF.

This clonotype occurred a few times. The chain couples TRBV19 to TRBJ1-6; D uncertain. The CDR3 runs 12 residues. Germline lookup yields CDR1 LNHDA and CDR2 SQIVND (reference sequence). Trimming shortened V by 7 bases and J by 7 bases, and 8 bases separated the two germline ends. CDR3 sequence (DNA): TGTGCCAGTACCCTGGGGAATTCACCCCTCCACTTT. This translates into CASTLGNSPLHF.

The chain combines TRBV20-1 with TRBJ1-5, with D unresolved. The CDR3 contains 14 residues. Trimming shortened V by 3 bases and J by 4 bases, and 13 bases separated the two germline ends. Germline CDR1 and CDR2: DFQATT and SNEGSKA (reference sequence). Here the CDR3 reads CSASSMAPNQPQHF. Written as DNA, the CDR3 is TGCAGTGCTAGTAGCATGGCCCCAAATCAGCCCCAGCATTTT.

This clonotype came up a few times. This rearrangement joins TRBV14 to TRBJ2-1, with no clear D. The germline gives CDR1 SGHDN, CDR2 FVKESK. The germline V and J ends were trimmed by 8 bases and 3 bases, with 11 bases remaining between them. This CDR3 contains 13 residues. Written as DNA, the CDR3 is TGTGCCAGCCAAGCGCGGATCTACAATGAGCAGTTCTTC. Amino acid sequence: CASQARIYNEQFF.

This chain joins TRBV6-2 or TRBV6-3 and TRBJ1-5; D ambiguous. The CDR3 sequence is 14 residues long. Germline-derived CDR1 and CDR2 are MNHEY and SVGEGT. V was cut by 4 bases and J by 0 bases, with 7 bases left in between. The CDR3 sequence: CASSSVNSNQPQHF. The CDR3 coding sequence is TGTGCCAGCAGTTCGGTTAATAGCAATCAGCCCCAGCATTTT.

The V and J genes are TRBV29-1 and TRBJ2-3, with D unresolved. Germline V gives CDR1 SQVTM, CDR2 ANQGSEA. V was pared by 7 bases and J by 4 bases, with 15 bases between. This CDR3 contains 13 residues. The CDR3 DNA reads TGCAGCGCGAAACCGGTAGGCCCAGATACGCAGTATTTT. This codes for CSAKPVGPDTQYF.

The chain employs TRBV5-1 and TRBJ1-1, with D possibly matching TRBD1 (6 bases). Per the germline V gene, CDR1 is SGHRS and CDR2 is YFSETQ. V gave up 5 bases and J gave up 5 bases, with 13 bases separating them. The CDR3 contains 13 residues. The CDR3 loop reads CASRNLGGTEAFF. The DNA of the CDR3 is TGCGCCAGCAGGAATCTAGGGGGAACTGAAGCTTTCTTT.

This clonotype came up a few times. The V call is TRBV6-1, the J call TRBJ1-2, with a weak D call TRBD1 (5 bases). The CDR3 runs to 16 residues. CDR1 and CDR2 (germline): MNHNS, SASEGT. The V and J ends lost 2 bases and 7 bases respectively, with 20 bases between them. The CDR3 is CASSERSRQGSGGYTF. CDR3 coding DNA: TGTGCCAGCAGTGAAAGGTCTCGTCAGGGATCAGGTGGCTACACCTTC.

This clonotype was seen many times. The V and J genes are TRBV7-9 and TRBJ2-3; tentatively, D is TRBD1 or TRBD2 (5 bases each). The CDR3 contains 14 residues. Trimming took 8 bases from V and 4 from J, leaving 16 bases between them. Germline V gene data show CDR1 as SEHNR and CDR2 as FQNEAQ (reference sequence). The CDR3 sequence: CASDSGTSADTQYF. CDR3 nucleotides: TGTGCCAGCGATTCTGGGACCTCGGCAGATACGCAGTATTTT.

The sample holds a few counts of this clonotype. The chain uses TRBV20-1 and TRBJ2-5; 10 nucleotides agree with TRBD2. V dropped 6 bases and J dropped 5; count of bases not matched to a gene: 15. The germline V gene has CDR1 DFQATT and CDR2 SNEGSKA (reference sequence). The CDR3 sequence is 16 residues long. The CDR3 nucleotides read TGCAGTGCCCGAGGGAGGAGCGGGGGGGCGAGGGAGACCCAGTACTTC. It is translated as CSARGRSGGARETQYF.

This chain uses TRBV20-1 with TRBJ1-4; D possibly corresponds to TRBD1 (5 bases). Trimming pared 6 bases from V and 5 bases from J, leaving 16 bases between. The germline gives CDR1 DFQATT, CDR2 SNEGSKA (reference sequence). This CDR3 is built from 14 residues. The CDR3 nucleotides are TGCAGTGCCGGAAGGGGTTTTGGGAATGAAAAACTGTTTTTT. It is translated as CSAGRGFGNEKLFF.

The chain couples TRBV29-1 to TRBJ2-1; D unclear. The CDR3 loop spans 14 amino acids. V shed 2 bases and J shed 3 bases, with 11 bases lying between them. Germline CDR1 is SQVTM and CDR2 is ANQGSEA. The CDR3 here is CSVENLDRYNEQFF. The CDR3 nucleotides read TGCAGCGTTGAAAACCTAGACCGCTACAATGAGCAGTTCTTC.

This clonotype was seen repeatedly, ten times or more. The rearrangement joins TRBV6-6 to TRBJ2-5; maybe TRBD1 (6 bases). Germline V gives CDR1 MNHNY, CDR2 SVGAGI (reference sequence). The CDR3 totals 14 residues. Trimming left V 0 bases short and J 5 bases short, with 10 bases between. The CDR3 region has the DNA TGTGCCAGCAGTTACTCTGGGGGCCCGGAGACCCAGTACTTC. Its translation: CASSYSGGPETQYF.

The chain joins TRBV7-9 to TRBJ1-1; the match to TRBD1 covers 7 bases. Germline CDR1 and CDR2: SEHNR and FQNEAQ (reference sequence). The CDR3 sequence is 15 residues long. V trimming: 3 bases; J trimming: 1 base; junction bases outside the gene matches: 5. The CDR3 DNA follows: TGTGCCAGCAGCTTTGGCCAGGGGGAGAACACTGAAGCTTTCTTT. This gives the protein CASSFGQGENTEAFF.